This T cell receptor (beta chain) appears in the sequencing data of a study of radiotherapy plus CTLA-4 blockade in lung cancer. Germline V gene lookup returns CDR1 SGHTA and CDR2 FQGNSA. With V trimmed by 5 bases and J by 0 bases, 3 bases remained unmatched. There are 15 residues in the CDR3. Focal radiation and CTLA-4 blockade (ipilimumab) were tested in chemo-refractory metastatic non-small-cell lung cancer patients. The method was immunoSEQ multiplex PCR; TCRdb's version includes in-frame clones alone and lacks a portion of them. The table has some 78,000 clones, about 90% seen once; the top ten hold approximately 1.9%.

The TCR was taken from a human donor with non-small cell lung cancer who had a partial response to radiotherapy plus ipilimumab. This material consisted of peripheral blood, taken from a patient treated with radiotherapy plus ipilimumab. V and J are TRBV7-2 and TRBJ2-1, with 8 positions matching TRBD2. The CDR3 region has the DNA TGTGCCAGCAGCGCCAGCGGGAGCTCCTACAATGAGCAGTTCTTC. It translates to CASSASGSSYNEQFF.